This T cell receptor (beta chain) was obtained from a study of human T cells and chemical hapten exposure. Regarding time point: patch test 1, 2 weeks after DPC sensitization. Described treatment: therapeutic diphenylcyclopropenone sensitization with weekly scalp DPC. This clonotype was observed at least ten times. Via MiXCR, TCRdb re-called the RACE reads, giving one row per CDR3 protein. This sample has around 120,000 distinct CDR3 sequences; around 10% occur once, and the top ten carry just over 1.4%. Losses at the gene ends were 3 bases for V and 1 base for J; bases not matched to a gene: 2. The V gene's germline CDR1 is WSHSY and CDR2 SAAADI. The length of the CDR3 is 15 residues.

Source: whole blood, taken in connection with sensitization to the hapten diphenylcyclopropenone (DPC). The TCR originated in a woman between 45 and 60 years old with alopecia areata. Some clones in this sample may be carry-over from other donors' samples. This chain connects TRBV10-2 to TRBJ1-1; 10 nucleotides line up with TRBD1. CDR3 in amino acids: CASSERTGGNTEAFF. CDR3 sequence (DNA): TGCGCCAGCAGTGAAAGGACAGGGGGGAACACTGAAGCTTTCTTT.